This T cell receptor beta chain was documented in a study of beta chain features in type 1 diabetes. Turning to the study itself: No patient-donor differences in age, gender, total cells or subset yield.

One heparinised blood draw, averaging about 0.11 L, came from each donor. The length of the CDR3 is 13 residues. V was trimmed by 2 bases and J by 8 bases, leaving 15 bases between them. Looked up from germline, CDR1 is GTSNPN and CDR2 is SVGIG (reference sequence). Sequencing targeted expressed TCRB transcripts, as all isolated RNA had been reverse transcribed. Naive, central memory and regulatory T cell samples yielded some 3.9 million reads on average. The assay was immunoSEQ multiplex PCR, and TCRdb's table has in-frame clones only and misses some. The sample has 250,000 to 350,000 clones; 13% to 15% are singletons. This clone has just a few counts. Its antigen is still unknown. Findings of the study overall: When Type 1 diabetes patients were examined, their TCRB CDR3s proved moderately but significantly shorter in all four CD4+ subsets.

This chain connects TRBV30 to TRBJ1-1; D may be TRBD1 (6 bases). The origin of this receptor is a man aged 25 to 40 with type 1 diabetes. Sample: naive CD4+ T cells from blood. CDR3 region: CAWSLTQGTEAFF. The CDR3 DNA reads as TGTGCCTGGAGTTTAACACAGGGAACCGAAGCTTTCTTT.